One TCR beta chain is described in this entry. Its antigen is undetermined. This record belongs to a study of response to subunit inactivated influenza vaccine. General observations from the study: A suggestion made by the authors is that each seasonal influenza vaccination recruits few new T cells.

The length of the CDR3 is 14 residues. V shed 6 bases and J shed 0 bases, with 10 bases lying between them. The germline gives CDR1 SNHLY, CDR2 FYNNEI. TCRdb reanalysed the RT-PCR reads using MiXCR and keeps one entry per CDR3 protein. This sample yields around 530,000 distinct CDR3 sequences, of which about 15% are seen a single time; roughly 3% belongs to the top ten. The sequenced sample was CD4+ T cells sorted from PBMCs, obtained around 25 months after vaccination. The receptor was isolated from a man aged 50 to 69 who received an inactivated influenza vaccine. The chain couples TRBV2 to TRBJ2-3, with D maybe TRBD1 (5 bases). The CDR3 protein is CASREDTSTDTQYF. CDR3 sequence (DNA): TGTGCCAGCAGAGAGGACACCAGCACAGATACGCAGTATTTT.